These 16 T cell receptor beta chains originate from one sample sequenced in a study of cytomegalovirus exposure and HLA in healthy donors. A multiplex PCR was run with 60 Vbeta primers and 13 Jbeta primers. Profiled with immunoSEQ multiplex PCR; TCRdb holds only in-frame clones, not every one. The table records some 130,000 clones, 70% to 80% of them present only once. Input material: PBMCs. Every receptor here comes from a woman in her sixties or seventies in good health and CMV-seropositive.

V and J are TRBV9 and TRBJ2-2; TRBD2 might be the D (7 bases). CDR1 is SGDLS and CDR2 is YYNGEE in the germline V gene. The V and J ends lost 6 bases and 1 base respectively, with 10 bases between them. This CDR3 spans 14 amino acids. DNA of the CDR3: TGTGCCAGCAAGGGGGGGGAGAACACCGGGGAGCTGTTTTTT. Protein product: CASKGGENTGELFF.

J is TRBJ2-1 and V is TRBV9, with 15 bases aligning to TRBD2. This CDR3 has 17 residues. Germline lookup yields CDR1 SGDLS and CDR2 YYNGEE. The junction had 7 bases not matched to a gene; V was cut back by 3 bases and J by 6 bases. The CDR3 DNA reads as TGTGCCAGCAGCGAGCCGGGACTAGCGGGGGGAGCCAATGAGCAGTTCTTC. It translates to CASSEPGLAGGANEQFF.

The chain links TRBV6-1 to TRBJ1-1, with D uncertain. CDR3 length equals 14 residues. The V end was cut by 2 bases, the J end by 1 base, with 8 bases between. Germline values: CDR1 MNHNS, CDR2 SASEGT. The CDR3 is CASSEYGGNTEAFF. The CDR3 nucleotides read TGTGCCAGCAGTGAATACGGAGGGAACACTGAAGCTTTCTTT.

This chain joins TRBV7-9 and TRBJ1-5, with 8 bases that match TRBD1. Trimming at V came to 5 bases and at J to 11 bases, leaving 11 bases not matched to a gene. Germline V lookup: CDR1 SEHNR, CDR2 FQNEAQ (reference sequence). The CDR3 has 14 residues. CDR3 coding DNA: TGTGCCAGCAGCCTCACTGACGGGGACAGGACCCAGCATTTT. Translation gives CASSLTDGDRTQHF.

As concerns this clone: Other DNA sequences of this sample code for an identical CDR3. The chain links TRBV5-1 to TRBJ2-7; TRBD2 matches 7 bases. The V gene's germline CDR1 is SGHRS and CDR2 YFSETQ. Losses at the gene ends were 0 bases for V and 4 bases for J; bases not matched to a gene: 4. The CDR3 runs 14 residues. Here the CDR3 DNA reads TGCGCCAGCAGCTTGGTGCCGGGAGGATACGAGCAGTACTTC. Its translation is CASSLVPGGYEQYF.

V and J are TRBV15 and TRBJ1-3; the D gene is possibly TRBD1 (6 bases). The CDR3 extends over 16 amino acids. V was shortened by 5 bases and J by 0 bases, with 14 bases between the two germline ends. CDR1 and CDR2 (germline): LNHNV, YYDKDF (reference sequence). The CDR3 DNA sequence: TGTGCCACCAGCTTGAGACAGGTCCTCTCTGGAAACACCATATATTTT. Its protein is CATSLRQVLSGNTIYF.

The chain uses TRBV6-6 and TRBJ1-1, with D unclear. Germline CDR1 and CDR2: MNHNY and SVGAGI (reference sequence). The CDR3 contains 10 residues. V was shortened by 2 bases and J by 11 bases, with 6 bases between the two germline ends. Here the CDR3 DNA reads TGTGCCAGCAGTTACCCGCGGGCTTTCTTT. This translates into CASSYPRAFF.

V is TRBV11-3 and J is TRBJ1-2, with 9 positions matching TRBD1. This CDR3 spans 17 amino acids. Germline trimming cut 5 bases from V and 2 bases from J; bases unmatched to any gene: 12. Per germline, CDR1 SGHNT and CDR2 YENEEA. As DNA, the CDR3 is TGTGCCAGCAGCCATTCCGGGACAGGGCCTTCGAACTATGGCTACACCTTC. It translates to CASSHSGTGPSNYGYTF.

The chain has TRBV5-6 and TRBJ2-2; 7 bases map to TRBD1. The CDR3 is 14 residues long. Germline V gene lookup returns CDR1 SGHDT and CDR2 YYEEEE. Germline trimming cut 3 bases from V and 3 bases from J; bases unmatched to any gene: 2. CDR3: CASSWGQHTGELFF. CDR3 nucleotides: TGTGCCAGCAGCTGGGGACAGCACACCGGGGAGCTGTTTTTT.

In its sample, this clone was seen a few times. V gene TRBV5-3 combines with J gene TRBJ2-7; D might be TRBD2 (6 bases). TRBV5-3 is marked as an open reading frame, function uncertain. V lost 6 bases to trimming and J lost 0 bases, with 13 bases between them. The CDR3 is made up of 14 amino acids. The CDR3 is CARTEGRGSYEQYF. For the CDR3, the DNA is TGTGCCAGAACGGAGGGCAGAGGCTCCTACGAGCAGTACTTC.

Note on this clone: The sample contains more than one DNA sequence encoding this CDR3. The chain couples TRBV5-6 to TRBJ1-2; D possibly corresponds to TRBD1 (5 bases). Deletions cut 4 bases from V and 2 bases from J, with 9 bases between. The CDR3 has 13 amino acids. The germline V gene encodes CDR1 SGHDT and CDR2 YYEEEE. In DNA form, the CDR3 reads TGTGCCAGCAGCCCAGGGCCAAACTATGGCTACACCTTC. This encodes CASSPGPNYGYTF.

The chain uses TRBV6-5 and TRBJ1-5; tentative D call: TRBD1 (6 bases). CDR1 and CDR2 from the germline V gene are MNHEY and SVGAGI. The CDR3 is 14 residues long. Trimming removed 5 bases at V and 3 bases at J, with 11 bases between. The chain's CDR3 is CASSNRDNNQPQHF. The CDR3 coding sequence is TGTGCCAGCAGTAACCGGGACAACAATCAGCCCCAGCATTTT.

CDR3 loop: CASSVVPQETQYF. CDR3 in DNA: TGTGCCAGCAGCGTGGTCCCACAGGAGACCCAGTACTTC. V is TRBV9 and J is TRBJ2-5; no definite D call. CDR1 and CDR2 from the germline V gene are SGDLS and YYNGEE. V was cut by 2 bases and J by 5 bases, with 10 bases left in between. The CDR3 length is 13 residues.

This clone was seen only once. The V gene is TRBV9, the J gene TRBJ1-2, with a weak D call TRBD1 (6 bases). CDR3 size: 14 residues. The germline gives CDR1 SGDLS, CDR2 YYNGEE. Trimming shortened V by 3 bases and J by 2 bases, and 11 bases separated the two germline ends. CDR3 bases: TGTGCCAGCAGCGAGACGGACAGAAACTATGGCTACACCTTC. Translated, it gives CASSETDRNYGYTF.

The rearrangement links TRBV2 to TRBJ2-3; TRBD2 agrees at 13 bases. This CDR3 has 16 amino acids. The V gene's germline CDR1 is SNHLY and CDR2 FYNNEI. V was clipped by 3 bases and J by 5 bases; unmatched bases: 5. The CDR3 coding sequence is TGTGCCAGCAGTGAGACTAGCGGGGGGCGGGTAGATACGCAGTATTTT. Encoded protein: CASSETSGGRVDTQYF.

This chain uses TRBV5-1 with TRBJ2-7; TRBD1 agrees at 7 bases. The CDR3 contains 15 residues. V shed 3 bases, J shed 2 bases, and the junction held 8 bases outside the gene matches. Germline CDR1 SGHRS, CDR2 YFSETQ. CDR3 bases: TGCGCCAGCAGCTCTCGACAGGGATCCCCCTACGAGCAGTACTTC. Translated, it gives CASSSRQGSPYEQYF. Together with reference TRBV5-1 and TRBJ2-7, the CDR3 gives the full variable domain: KAGVTQTPRYLIKTRGQQVTLSCSPISGHRSVSWYQQTPGQGLQFLFEYFSETQRNKGNFPGRFSGRQFSNSRSEMNVSTLELGDSALYLCASSSRQGSPYEQYFGPGTRLTVT.